The 20 T cell receptor beta chains presented below share a single source sample, sequenced in a study of spatial heterogeneity in lung cancer. TCRdb analysed the 5' RACE reads with MiXCR anew, one entry per CDR3 protein. The sample has approximately 30,000 distinct CDR3 sequences, roughly a tenth seen once; the top ten hold around 28%. Time point denoted: blood at routine non-recurrence follow-up after resection. This material consisted of PBMCs, taken at follow-up. Receptors were obtained from a female donor with early-stage non-small cell lung cancer.

This clonotype was seen repeatedly, ten times or more. The conserved phenylalanine or tryptophan is not found at the CDR3 terminus, so this likely reflects a read error. No DNA is shown, since the ends of the CDR3 on it are uncertain; the CDR3 is the one TCRdb lists. The J gene is TRBJ2-5, the V gene TRBV2; TRBD2 is the table's D call and was not checked against the DNA. Germline V gene lookup returns CDR1 SNHLY and CDR2 FYNNEI. The CDR3 sequence runs 11 residues, both termini included. CDR3 sequence: CASSSTSVRVL.

This clonotype was counted ten times or more. The chain combines TRBV19 with TRBJ1-6, with D hard to call. Germline values: CDR1 LNHDA, CDR2 SQIVND (reference sequence). This CDR3 has 14 amino acids. Trimming stripped 3 bases from V and 7 bases from J, with 10 bases between. The CDR3 DNA is TGTGCCAGTAGTATGAGACAAGGAAATTCACCCCTCCACTTT. This encodes CASSMRQGNSPLHF.

Only a few counts were recorded for this clonotype. This chain connects TRBV19 to TRBJ2-1; 8 bases are shared with TRBD2. The CDR3 has 13 amino acids. V shed 6 bases, J shed 6 bases, and the junction held 4 bases outside the gene matches. Germline values: CDR1 LNHDA, CDR2 SQIVND (reference sequence). In DNA, the CDR3 is TGTGCCAGTAGAGCGGGGGTAATCAATGAGCAGTTCTTC. Protein: CASRAGVINEQFF.

This clonotype was observed a single time. V is TRBV11-1 and J is TRBJ1-1; no firm D call. The V gene's germline CDR1 is SGHAT and CDR2 FQDESV (reference sequence). CDR3 length: 15 residues. Trimming cost V 2 bases and J 1 base, with 11 bases left between them. This chain's CDR3 is CASSLIGFTNTEAFF. The CDR3 bases are TGTGCCAGCAGCTTAATCGGGTTCACGAACACTGAAGCTTTCTTT.

This clonotype was counted many times. The V call is TRBV27, the J call TRBJ2-2; 10 positions agree with TRBD1. Germline V gene data show CDR1 as MNHEY and CDR2 as SMNVEV (reference sequence). The J segment lost 4 bases and the V segment lost 7 bases, leaving 9 bases of the junction unmatched. The CDR3 runs 16 residues. The CDR3 spells CASNSRQGAATGELFF. DNA for the CDR3: TGTGCCAGCAACTCTCGACAGGGGGCGGCCACCGGGGAGCTGTTTTTT.

This chain links TRBV14 with TRBJ2-7, with D hard to call. Trimming took 1 base from V and 6 from J, leaving 19 bases between them. The V gene's germline CDR1 is SGHDN and CDR2 FVKESK. This CDR3 has 16 amino acids. CDR3 coding DNA: TGTGCCAGCAGCCAAGGACGACATGTACACGCCGGCGAGCAGTACTTC. Amino acid sequence: CASSQGRHVHAGEQYF.

The CDR3 nucleotides read TGTGCCAGCAGCGTGGGGCAGGGGAAGCTGGCCTATAATTCACCCCTCCACTTT. Protein sequence: CASSVGQGKLAYNSPLHF. V gene TRBV7-9 combines with J gene TRBJ1-6; D is perhaps TRBD1 (6 bases). The CDR3 runs to 18 residues. CDR1 SEHNR and CDR2 FQNEAQ come from the germline V gene (reference sequence). Trimming stripped 5 bases from V and 2 bases from J, with 19 bases between.

Ten or more counts support this clonotype. This chain uses TRBV7-2 with TRBJ2-4; D possibly corresponds to TRBD1 (5 bases). The CDR3 has 14 residues. CDR1 is SGHTA and CDR2 is FQGNSA in the germline V gene. V was trimmed by 0 bases and J by 6 bases, leaving 9 bases between them. CDR3 DNA: TGTGCCAGCAGCTTAGCAGGGGCCGGAAACATTCAGTACTTC. The encoded protein is CASSLAGAGNIQYF.

This clonotype showed up many times. This sequence joins TRBV2 and TRBJ2-1; tentative D call: TRBD2 (6 bases). Germline CDR1 is SNHLY and CDR2 is FYNNEI. This CDR3 spans 14 amino acids. Trimming removed 8 bases from V and 1 base from J, with 12 bases in between. CDR3 sequence: CASLEGGSYNEQFF. In nucleotides, the CDR3 is TGTGCCAGCCTGGAGGGTGGATCCTACAATGAGCAGTTCTTC.

This clonotype was seen at least ten times. V and J are TRBV29-1 and TRBJ2-1; 9 bases are shared with TRBD1. Germline assignment: CDR1 SQVTM and CDR2 ANQGSEA. Germline trimming cut 7 bases from V and 9 bases from J; bases unmatched to any gene: 10. The CDR3 totals 13 residues. The CDR3 nucleotides read TGCAGCGCCGAACAGGGGGCGCGTGGTGAGCAGTTCTTC. It yields the protein CSAEQGARGEQFF.

By proportion, this clonotype is medium-sized. The chain employs TRBV5-1 and TRBJ2-1; 8 positions agree with TRBD2. Germline-derived CDR1 and CDR2 are SGHRS and YFSETQ. J lost 12 bases, V lost 6 bases, and 11 bases had no gene match. The CDR3 runs to 13 residues. CDR3 region: CASTSVDTSGQFF. The CDR3, as DNA: TGCGCCAGCACGTCCGTAGACACTAGCGGGCAGTTCTTC.

A note on this clonotype: A much larger clonotype is one base distant, so this may be a read error. The chain combines TRBV6-5 with TRBJ2-2, with TRBD1 as a possible D gene (6 bases). The CDR3 length is 14 residues. CDR1 and CDR2 (germline): MNHEY, SVGAGI. The CDR3 sequence: CACRRTENTGELFF. As DNA, the CDR3 is TGTGCCTGCAGGAGGACAGAGAACACCGGGGAGCTGTTTTTT.

The table lists this clonotype with a few counts. This chain links TRBV2 with TRBJ2-7; 9 positions match TRBD1. The junction had 7 bases not matched to a gene; V was cut back by 10 bases and J by 3 bases. This CDR3 is 13 amino acids long. Germline CDR1 and CDR2: SNHLY and FYNNEI. This chain's CDR3 is CAIEDRGFYEQYF. The CDR3 region has the DNA TGTGCCATCGAGGACAGGGGATTCTACGAGCAGTACTTC.

In its sample, this clonotype is medium-sized (0.01 to 0.1%). This chain connects TRBV29-1 to TRBJ1-2; tentatively, D is TRBD1 (5 bases). Per the germline V gene, CDR1 is SQVTM and CDR2 is ANQGSEA. Trimming removed 7 bases from V and 5 bases from J, with 11 bases in between. The CDR3 is 11 amino acids. CDR3 nucleotide sequence: TGCAGCGCTGTGACAGATTATGGCTACACCTTC. Amino acids: CSAVTDYGYTF.

This clonotype was seen a few times. The rearrangement joins TRBV7-2 to TRBJ1-2, with 7 positions matching TRBD1. With V trimmed by 7 bases and J by 5 bases, 19 bases remained unmatched. Germline values: CDR1 SGHTA, CDR2 FQGNSA. The length of the CDR3 is 17 residues. CDR3 sequence: CASMLRDSGSPSYGYTF. The CDR3 DNA is TGTGCCAGCATGCTCCGGGACAGCGGTTCGCCCTCATATGGCTACACCTTC.

This clonotype was picked up a small number of times. The rearrangement uses TRBV6-2 or TRBV6-3 and TRBJ2-2; the D gene is possibly TRBD2 (6 bases). The germline V gene has CDR1 MNHEY and CDR2 SVGEGT. The V and J ends lost 2 bases and 5 bases respectively, with 9 bases between them. The CDR3 contains 14 residues. As DNA, the CDR3 is TGTGCCAGCAGTTACACGGGGGAAACCGGGGAGCTGTTTTTT. As protein: CASSYTGETGELFF.

This clonotype was seen ten or more times. V gene TRBV7-2 combines with J gene TRBJ2-3; D unclear. Trimming cost V 0 bases and J 0 bases, with 10 bases left between them. Per the germline V gene, CDR1 is SGHTA and CDR2 is FQGNSA. The CDR3 runs to 16 residues. CDR3 sequence (DNA): TGTGCCAGCAGCTTAGCCAACACCCCTAGCACAGATACGCAGTATTTT. It specifies CASSLANTPSTDTQYF.

The chain uses TRBV20-1 and TRBJ2-7, with D possibly being TRBD1 or TRBD2 (5 bases each). CDR1 and CDR2 (germline): DFQATT, SNEGSKA (reference sequence). V lost 4 bases and J 2 bases, leaving 12 bases between the germline ends. The CDR3 is 13 amino acids. CDR3 sequence: CSAIRDGAYEQYF. Written as DNA, the CDR3 is TGCAGTGCTATAAGGGACGGAGCCTACGAGCAGTACTTC.

This rearrangement joins TRBV5-5 to TRBJ1-1; TRBD1 matches at 7 bases. Germline V gene sequence: CDR1 SGHKS, CDR2 YYEKEE (reference sequence). The CDR3 is made up of 13 amino acids. V trimming: 3 bases; J trimming: 5 bases; junction bases outside the gene matches: 4. CDR3 amino acids: CASSSTGETEAFF. The CDR3, as DNA: TGTGCCAGCAGCTCCACAGGGGAGACTGAAGCTTTCTTT.

This clonotype was counted a few times. The gene calls are TRBV7-2 and TRBJ2-7, with a weak D call TRBD1 (5 bases). Germline lookup yields CDR1 SGHTA and CDR2 FQGNSA. The CDR3 runs to 15 residues. Deletions cut 0 bases from V and 4 bases from J, with 13 bases between. The CDR3 nucleotides read TGTGCCAGCAGCTTAGCGGAGCAGGGTGGGTACGAGCAGTACTTC. Translated: CASSLAEQGGYEQYF.